This T cell receptor (beta chain) emerged from a study of shared clonotypes between healthy human individuals. Broader study findings: Tissues were not sampled, only blood, and their repertoires likely differ.

Germline CDR1 SQVTM, CDR2 ANQGSEA. Deletions cut 5 bases from V and 2 bases from J, with 15 bases between. This CDR3 spans 14 amino acids. TCRdb keeps only in-frame clones here, not all; method: immunoSEQ multiplex PCR. The repertoire includes around 2.5 million clones, approximately 93% of them detected once, and roughly 0.39% sits in the top ten. A note on this clone: Antigen unknown.

Material: naive CD4+ T cells from PBMCs. Described subset: CD45RA+ positively selected. The V and J genes are TRBV29-1 and TRBJ1-2, with D hard to call. The clonotype originates from a man between 18 and 35 years old in good health. Some clones in this sample may be carry-over from other donors' samples. This CDR3 reads CSVSHQANNYGYTF. CDR3 DNA: TGCAGCGTTAGTCACCAGGCCAACAACTATGGCTACACCTTC. Full variable domain (rest looked up from reference TRBV29-1 and TRBJ1-2): SAVISQKPSRDICQRGTSLTIQCQVDSQVTMMFWYRQQPGQSLTLIATANQGSEATYESGFVIDKFPISRPNLTFSTLTVSNMSPEDSSIYLCSVSHQANNYGYTFGSGTRLTVV.